Listed below are T cell receptor beta chains from one sample, sequenced in a study of Ad26.COV2.S vaccination and SARS-CoV-2 variants. Some clones are missing from TCRdb's copy, which holds only in-frame ones; the method was immunoSEQ multiplex PCR. There are 400,000 to 500,000 clones in the sample; approximately 92% occur only once, and roughly 2.5% lies in the top ten. Here the sequenced sample was peripheral blood, taken in a trial of Ad26.COV2.S vaccine versus placebo. The receptor set was obtained from a person between 18 and 65 years old who received the Ad26.COV2.S COVID-19 vaccine or a placebo. Both conserved end residues are part of each CDR3. The D gene is left open where the match is weak. Only some rows state a clone size, as once, few, many or a class for expanded clones.

j_gene | abundance | d_gene | v_gene | CDR3aa | CDR3nt
TRBJ1-1 | NA | NA | TRBV5-5 | CASSLTLGDTEAFF | TGTGCCAGCAGCTTGACGCTGGGGGACACTGAAGCTTTCTTT
TRBJ2-3 | once | NA | TRBV24-1 | CATSDAGLSLYF | TGTGCCACCAGTGATGCGGGACTGTCTTTGTATTTT
TRBJ2-7 | NA | NA | TRBV6-6 | CASSHRAGGAYEQYF | TGTGCCAGCAGCCACCGGGCAGGGGGGGCCTACGAGCAGTACTTC
TRBJ2-3 | NA | NA | TRBV11-3 | CASSLSSGASDTQYF | TGTGCCAGCAGCCTTAGTTCGGGGGCCTCAGATACGCAGTATTTT
TRBJ1-3 | NA | NA | TRBV2 | CASIRTGRPGNTIYF | TGTGCCAGCATCAGAACGGGGAGGCCTGGAAACACCATATATTTT
TRBJ2-2 | NA | TRBD2 | TRBV7-8 | CASSWGTPGTSGGGESGELFF | TGTGCCAGCAGCTGGGGCACCCCCGGGACTAGCGGGGGGGGTGAATCCGGGGAGCTGTTTTTT
TRBJ1-6 | NA | NA | TRBV7-9 | CASSLSQYSYNSPLHF | TGTGCCAGCAGCTTATCGCAATACTCCTATAATTCACCCCTCCACTTT
TRBJ1-2 | NA | TRBD1 | TRBV28 | CASSYGDDRDYGYTF | TGTGCCAGCAGCTACGGCGATGACAGGGACTATGGCTACACCTTC
TRBJ1-6 | NA | NA | TRBV7-2 | CASSPRGTINSPLHF | TGTGCCAGCAGCCCGAGGGGGACCATTAATTCACCCCTCCACTTT
TRBJ1-2 | NA | NA | TRBV5-1 | CASSAVTGNYGYTF | TGCGCCAGCAGCGCCGTAACAGGCAACTATGGCTACACCTTC
TRBJ2-1 | NA | NA | TRBV7-2 | CASSHAGSRNEQFF | TGTGCCAGCAGCCACGCCGGTAGTAGGAATGAGCAGTTCTTC
TRBJ2-7 | NA | TRBD2 | TRBV20-1 | CSARTSYEQYF | TGCAGTGCGAGGACTAGTTACGAGCAGTACTTC
TRBJ1-2 | NA | NA | TRBV18 | CASSQGLENYGYTF | TGTGCCAGCTCACAGGGGTTGGAGAACTATGGCTACACCTTC
TRBJ1-2 | NA | NA | TRBV6-5 | CASSQTGSGNGYTF | TGTGCCAGCAGTCAAACAGGGAGTGGGAATGGCTACACCTTC
TRBJ1-4 | NA | TRBD1 | TRBV5-1 | CASSPQGTPNEKLFF | TGCGCCAGCAGCCCACAGGGGACTCCTAATGAAAAACTGTTTTTT
TRBJ2-3 | NA | NA | TRBV7-2 | CASSPRTPRTQYF | TGTGCCAGCAGCCCCCGGACCCCCCGTACGCAGTATTTT
TRBJ2-2 | NA | NA | TRBV3-1/TRBV3-2 | CASSQVWSHGGELFF | TGTGCCAGCAGCCAAGTTTGGTCCCACGGCGGGGAGCTGTTTTTT
TRBJ1-5 | NA | NA | TRBV3-1/TRBV3-2 | CASSSTSGQPQHF | TGTGCCAGCAGCTCAACCTCGGGGCAGCCCCAGCATTTT
TRBJ2-3 | NA | NA | TRBV29-1 | CSVEGGTDTQYF | TGCAGCGTTGAAGGCGGGACAGATACGCAGTATTTT
TRBJ1-5 | NA | TRBD1 | TRBV6-5 | CASSIRQGGNQPQHF | TGTGCCAGCAGTATAAGACAGGGCGGGAATCAGCCCCAGCATTTT
TRBJ2-1 | NA | NA | TRBV5-1 | CASVFLGGSYMSEQFF | TGCGCCAGCGTTTTCTTGGGGGGCTCTTATATGAGTGAGCAGTTCTTC
TRBJ1-4 | NA | NA | TRBV30 | CAWSSSPGGTNEKLFF | TGTGCCTGGAGTTCGAGCCCGGGGGGAACTAATGAAAAACTGTTTTTT
TRBJ1-2 | NA | NA | TRBV9 | CASSVVAGLGYTF | TGTGCCAGCAGCGTAGTGGCAGGGCTTGGCTACACCTTC
TRBJ1-4 | once | NA | TRBV27 | CASSLSDTNEKLFF | TGTGCCAGCAGTTTATCAGATACTAATGAAAAACTGTTTTTT
TRBJ1-6 | few | TRBD1 | TRBV4-1 | CASSPLGGGGSPLHF | TGCGCCAGCAGCCCCCTAGGGGGCGGTGGATCACCCCTCCACTTT
TRBJ1-3 | NA | NA | TRBV5-8 | CASSLARRNTIYF | TGTGCCAGCAGCTTGGCCCGGAGAAACACCATATATTTT
TRBJ1-1 | NA | NA | TRBV5-1 | CASSESGNTEAFF | TGCGCCAGCAGCGAGTCGGGGAACACTGAAGCTTTCTTT
TRBJ2-5 | NA | TRBD1 | TRBV6-5 | CASMNDRAGETQYF | TGTGCCAGCATGAACGACAGGGCAGGGGAGACCCAGTACTTC